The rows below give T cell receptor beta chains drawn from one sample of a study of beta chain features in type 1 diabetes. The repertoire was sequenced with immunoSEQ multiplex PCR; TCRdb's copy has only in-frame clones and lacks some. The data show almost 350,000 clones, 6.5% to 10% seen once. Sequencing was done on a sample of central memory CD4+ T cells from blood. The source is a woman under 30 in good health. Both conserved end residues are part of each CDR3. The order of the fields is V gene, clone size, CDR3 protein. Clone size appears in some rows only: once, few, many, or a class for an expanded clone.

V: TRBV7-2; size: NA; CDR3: CASSSEKRTVAGRKLFF
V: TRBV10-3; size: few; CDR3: CAISETGTAQETQYF
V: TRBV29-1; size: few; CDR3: CSGYATDEKLFF
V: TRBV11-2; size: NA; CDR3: CASSWDGTDTQYF
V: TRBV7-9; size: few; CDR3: CASNKEIGSYNEQFF
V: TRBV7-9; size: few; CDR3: CASSLSGSVGQPQHF
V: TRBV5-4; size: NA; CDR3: CASSVQGETQYF
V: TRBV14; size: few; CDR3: CASSSLGGPGPYEQYF
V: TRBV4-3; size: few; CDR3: CASSQEGQANEKLFF
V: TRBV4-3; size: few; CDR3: CASSLTVFEEAFF
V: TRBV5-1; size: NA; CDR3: CASSPQTGVTGELFF
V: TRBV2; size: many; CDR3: CASTTTGELFF
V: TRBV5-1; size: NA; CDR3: CASSRTGSSYEQYF
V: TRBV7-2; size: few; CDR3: CASSLNRGQETQYF
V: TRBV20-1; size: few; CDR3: CGRGDNYGYTF
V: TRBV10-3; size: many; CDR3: CAISGTSGSNEQFF
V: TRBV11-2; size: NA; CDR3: CASSLQSGTEAFF
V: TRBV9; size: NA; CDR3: CASSPRGSSSSYEQYF
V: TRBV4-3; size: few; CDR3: CASSQDFGARGQPQHF
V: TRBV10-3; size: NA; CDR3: CAISQDRGPYEQYF
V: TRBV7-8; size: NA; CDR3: CASSLVVLPHMRGYTF
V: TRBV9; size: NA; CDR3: CASSGIGTGGSAGANVLTF
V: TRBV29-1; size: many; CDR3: CSVAPQTGMNTEAFF
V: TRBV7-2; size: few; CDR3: CASSLVAGARSYYEQYF
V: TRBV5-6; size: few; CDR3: CASSLAQGVRAKNIQYF
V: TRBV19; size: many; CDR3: CASNRVGEPQHF
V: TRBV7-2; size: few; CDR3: CASTLHVVREQYF
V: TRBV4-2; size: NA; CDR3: CASSQEPYLGPQETQYF
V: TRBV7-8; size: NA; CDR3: CASSPFSGAETQYF
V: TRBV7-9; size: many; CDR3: CASSLQQGYDYGYTF
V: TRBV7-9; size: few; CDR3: CASSPVAGAVTDTQYF
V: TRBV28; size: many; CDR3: CASSKPGDRRKETQYF
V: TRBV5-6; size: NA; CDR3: CASSRDWREDNEQFF
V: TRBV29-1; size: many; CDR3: CSVTSSDEQFF
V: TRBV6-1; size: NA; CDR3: CASRRTGELGELFF
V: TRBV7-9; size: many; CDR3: CASSQVGGTDTQYF
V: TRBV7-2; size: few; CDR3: CASSLTGTQETQYF
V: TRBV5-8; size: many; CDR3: CASSLRAGYTF
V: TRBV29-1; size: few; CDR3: CSVVLGAGGRNIQYF
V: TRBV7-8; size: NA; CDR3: CASSLQGLAVGEQYF
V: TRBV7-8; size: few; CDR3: CASSLRRSPEAQFF
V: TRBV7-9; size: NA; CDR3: CASSFTGVHYEQYF
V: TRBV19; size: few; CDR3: CASSIDPGTVYNEQFF
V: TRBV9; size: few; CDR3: CASSVAQGPPLEVDQYF
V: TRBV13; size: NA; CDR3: CASSPPTGPYEQYF
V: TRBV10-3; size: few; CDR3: CATTGTKGNEQFF